The 23 T cell receptor beta chains in this list originate from one sample, sequenced in a study of regulatory T cells in long-lasting Graves disease. Time point in this sample: newly diagnosed GD, antithyroid drugs for less than 3 months. The TCR library was made from RNA extracted from PBMCs. iRepertoire HTBI primers and Arm-PCR of CDR3 regions built TCR beta libraries. TCRdb analysed the multiplex PCR reads with MiXCR anew, one entry per CDR3 protein. The sample records some 500,000 distinct CDR3 sequences, approximately 15% being singletons. These data are also associated with another study on T cells in Graves' hyperthyroidism and ophthalmopathy.

Specimen: peripheral blood mononuclear cells (PBMCs), collected at new diagnosis, from a patient treated with antithyroid drugs. Source of these receptors: a young man with Graves disease.

A few counts support this clonotype. The gene calls are TRBV7-9 and TRBJ1-1; TRBD1 might be the D (5 bases). CDR1 and CDR2 (germline): SEHNR, FQNEAQ (reference sequence). The germline V and J ends were trimmed by 6 bases and 10 bases, with 33 bases remaining between them. CDR3 size: 18 residues. CDR3 bases: TGTGCCAGCAGTCAGAGATGGTTAATTACAGGTTTGGGCCCCTTAGCTTTCTTT. The encoded protein is CASSQRWLITGLGPLAFF.

This clonotype was seen ten or more times. In DNA form, the CDR3 reads TGTGCCAGCAAGGAAGACGGCTACGAGCAGTACTTC. Translation: CASKEDGYEQYF. The chain links TRBV6-2 or TRBV6-3 to TRBJ2-7; no firm D call. The V gene lost 7 bases and the J gene lost 3 bases, with 10 bases spanning the gap. CDR1 and CDR2 from the germline V gene are MNHEY and SVGEGT. The CDR3 totals 12 residues.

This clonotype appeared many times. The chain is built from TRBV20-1 and TRBJ2-1; D gene ambiguous. Germline-derived CDR1 and CDR2 are DFQATT and SNEGSKA (reference sequence). Trimming removed 6 bases at V and 0 bases at J, with 12 bases between. The CDR3 has 14 amino acids. The CDR3 coding sequence is TGCAGTGCCAGGCTAGATAGCTCCTACAATGAGCAGTTCTTC. Its translation: CSARLDSSYNEQFF.

This clonotype occurred a few times. The chain recombines TRBV29-1 with TRBJ2-1; 10 nucleotides match TRBD2. CDR1 is SQVTM and CDR2 is ANQGSEA in the germline V gene. CDR3 length equals 16 residues. V was pared by 0 bases and J by 10 bases, with 12 bases of the junction left unmatched. The CDR3 sequence: CSVEDLGTSGAQEQFF. The CDR3 DNA is TGCAGCGTTGAAGATCTCGGAACTAGCGGGGCCCAGGAGCAGTTCTTC.

This clonotype was seen many times. The chain employs TRBV20-1 and TRBJ1-5; TRBD1 might be the D (5 bases). Between the trimmed V and J ends, which lost 5 bases and 4 bases, there was a span of 15 bases. The CDR3 is 14 residues long. The germline V gene has CDR1 DFQATT and CDR2 SNEGSKA (reference sequence). The CDR3: CSAETRTSNQPQHF. In DNA, the CDR3 is TGCAGTGCTGAAACGAGGACATCGAATCAGCCCCAGCATTTT.

Sample share makes this clonotype medium-sized. This sequence joins TRBV12-3 or TRBV12-4 and TRBJ1-2; D gene uncertain. The CDR3 is 14 amino acids. V shed 6 bases and J shed 6 bases, with 17 bases lying between them. CDR3: CASSPVWDSDGYTF. CDR3 DNA: TGTGCCAGCAGCCCGGTCTGGGATTCAGATGGCTACACCTTC.

This clonotype showed up many times. This chain joins TRBV11-2 and TRBJ2-1; 11 bases align to TRBD2. Germline loops: CDR1 SGHAT, CDR2 FQNNGV. V trimming: 1 base; J trimming: 9 bases; junction bases outside the gene matches: 8. The CDR3 spans 16 residues. The CDR3 is CASSLVALAGGGEQFF. CDR3 coding DNA: TGTGCCAGCAGCTTAGTAGCGCTAGCGGGAGGTGGTGAGCAGTTCTTC. The full variable domain, in which reference TRBV11-2 and TRBJ2-1 provide the parts outside the CDR3, is EAGVAQSPRYKIIEKRQSVAFWCNPISGHATLYWYQQILGQGPKLLIQFQNNGVVDDSQLPKDRFSAERLKGVDSTLKIQPAKLEDSAVYLCASSLVALAGGGEQFFGPGTRLTVL.

This sequence joins TRBV30 and TRBJ2-2, with D perhaps matching TRBD2 (6 bases). There are 13 residues in the CDR3. The V end lost 1 base, the J end lost 6 bases, and 9 bases lay between the germline ends. The V gene's germline CDR1 is GTSNPN and CDR2 SVGIG (reference sequence). CDR3 in amino acids: CAWSDGGAGELFF. The DNA for the CDR3 is TGTGCCTGGAGTGATGGAGGGGCCGGGGAGCTGTTTTTT.

This sequence joins TRBV7-9 and TRBJ2-7; D could derive from TRBD1 or TRBD2 (5 bases each). The CDR3 sequence is 15 residues long. CDR1 is SEHNR and CDR2 is FQNEAQ in the germline V gene (reference sequence). Trimming cost V 1 base and J 1 base, with 11 bases left between them. CDR3 DNA: TGTGCCAGCAGCTTAGACGGGGCCTTTTCCTACGAGCAGTACTTC. Translated: CASSLDGAFSYEQYF.

J is TRBJ1-3 and V is TRBV9; D gene ambiguous. Trimming cost V 0 bases and J 0 bases, with 13 bases left between them. The CDR3 length is 17 residues. In germline, CDR1 is SGDLS, CDR2 YYNGEE. CDR3 amino acids: CASSVDETPSSGNTIYF. The CDR3 region has the DNA TGTGCCAGCAGCGTAGACGAGACACCATCCTCTGGAAACACCATATATTTT.

This clonotype was picked up many times. The chain couples TRBV2 to TRBJ2-1, with 9 bases aligning to TRBD2. This CDR3 is built from 13 residues. V gave up 8 bases and J gave up 6 bases; unmatched junction bases: 5. CDR1 and CDR2 (germline): SNHLY, FYNNEI. CDR3 sequence (DNA): TGTGCCAGCCAACTAGCGGGTCTCAATGAGCAGTTCTTC. It encodes CASQLAGLNEQFF.

In its sample, this clonotype was seen a few times. This rearrangement joins TRBV19 to TRBJ2-1; 12 bases agree with TRBD2. Germline CDR1 and CDR2: LNHDA and SQIVND (reference sequence). There are 14 residues in the CDR3. With 11 bases clipped from V and 6 bases from J, the junction kept 8 bases outside the gene matches. This chain's CDR3 is CASRTSGIPNEQFF. The CDR3 nucleotides read TGTGCCTCAAGGACTAGCGGGATTCCCAATGAGCAGTTCTTC.

This clonotype was counted ten times or more. This chain connects TRBV6-2 or TRBV6-3 to TRBJ1-5, with a weak D call TRBD1 (5 bases). Germline CDR1 MNHEY, CDR2 SVGEGT. CDR3 size: 15 residues. V was trimmed by 1 base and J by 5 bases, leaving 12 bases between them. The CDR3 region is CASSYFQGRDQPQHF. CDR3 sequence (DNA): TGTGCCAGCAGTTACTTCCAGGGCCGCGATCAGCCCCAGCATTTT.

This clonotype was counted between two and nine times. The chain recombines TRBV7-6 with TRBJ2-1, with TRBD2 matching over 8 bases. This CDR3 has 18 residues. Trimming took 2 bases from V and 8 from J; bases not matched to a gene: 17. CDR1 and CDR2 from the germline V gene are SGHVS and FNYEAQ. CDR3 region: CASSLYPKRTKREHEQFF. The DNA of the CDR3 is TGTGCCAGCAGCTTATACCCAAAGCGGACTAAGCGGGAGCATGAGCAGTTCTTC.

In its sample, this clonotype was seen a few times. The J gene is TRBJ1-1, the V gene TRBV10-3; D unclear. This CDR3 is built from 10 residues. V lost 10 bases to trimming and J lost 5 bases, with 8 bases between them. Germline V gives CDR1 ENHRY, CDR2 SYGVKD. The CDR3 spells CATRRTEAFF. DNA of the CDR3: TGTGCCACCCGCCGGACTGAAGCTTTCTTT.

This clonotype was seen at least ten times. The gene calls are TRBV27 and TRBJ2-5; 11 bases map to TRBD2. V gave up 6 bases and J gave up 3 bases; unmatched junction bases: 9. Germline V lookup: CDR1 MNHEY, CDR2 SMNVEV (reference sequence). The CDR3 consists of 16 residues. This chain's CDR3 is CASRHLKTSGKETQYF. CDR3 nucleotides: TGTGCCAGCAGACACTTGAAGACTAGCGGGAAAGAGACCCAGTACTTC.

The chain has TRBV6-2 or TRBV6-3 and TRBJ2-1; 8 bases are a match to TRBD2. CDR1 MNHEY and CDR2 SVGEGT come from the germline V gene. The CDR3 has 15 amino acids. J was trimmed by 6 bases and V by 6 bases; bases with no gene match: 10. CDR3 sequence reads: CASSQPRGGPNEQFF. CDR3 coding DNA: TGTGCCAGCAGCCAGCCCCGGGGGGGGCCCAATGAGCAGTTCTTC.

This clonotype came up many times. This chain uses TRBV25-1 with TRBJ2-2; D is uncertain. The V end was cut by 4 bases, the J end by 4 bases, with 13 bases between. The CDR3 totals 15 residues. Germline loops: CDR1 MGHDK, CDR2 SYGVNS. In nucleotides, the CDR3 is TGTGCCAGCAGTGGTGGACCACCCGCCACCGGGGAGCTGTTTTTT. Residues: CASSGGPPATGELFF.

The CDR3 here is CASSLERGYNEQFF. The DNA of the CDR3 is TGTGCCAGCAGTTTAGAGCGGGGCTACAATGAGCAGTTCTTC. This sequence joins TRBV27 and TRBJ2-1, with TRBD2 matching 7 bases. The J segment lost 3 bases and the V segment lost 2 bases, leaving 1 base of the junction unmatched. The CDR3 has 14 residues. CDR1 and CDR2 from the germline V gene are MNHEY and SMNVEV (reference sequence).

This clonotype was recorded many times. V and J are TRBV2 and TRBJ1-1; tentative D call: TRBD1 (6 bases). CDR3 length equals 15 residues. Trimming removed 6 bases from V and 3 bases from J, with 17 bases in between. The germline gives CDR1 SNHLY, CDR2 FYNNEI. For the CDR3, the DNA is TGTGCCAGCAGGGGAACCGAGGGGGGGTACACTGAAGCTTTCTTT. Protein sequence: CASRGTEGGYTEAFF.

At least ten counts were recorded for this clonotype. DNA for the CDR3: TGTGCCAGCAGTCGGGCCGTAGGGGATGAGCAGTTCTTC. This gives the protein CASSRAVGDEQFF. The chain is built from TRBV12-3 or TRBV12-4 and TRBJ2-1, with D possibly being TRBD1 (5 bases). The CDR3 is made up of 13 amino acids. V was clipped by 5 bases and J by 8 bases, with 13 bases between them.

Many counts were recorded for this clonotype. The chain is built from TRBV7-8 and TRBJ2-1; 11 positions agree with TRBD2. The junction had 4 bases not matched to a gene; V was cut back by 5 bases and J by 4 bases. CDR3 size: 15 residues. CDR1 and CDR2 (germline): SGHVS, FQNEAQ. In DNA, the CDR3 is TGTGCCAGCAGCCAACTAGCGGGGGAATACAATGAGCAGTTCTTC. This gives the protein CASSQLAGEYNEQFF.

This clonotype was detected a few times. This may stem from a read error, because a much larger clone lies one nucleotide away. The J gene is TRBJ2-1, the V gene TRBV7-8; either TRBD1 or TRBD2 may fit D (5 bases each). This CDR3 has 13 amino acids. Trimming stripped 8 bases from V and 8 bases from J, with 16 bases between. In germline, CDR1 is SGHVS, CDR2 FQNEAQ. CDR3 nucleotides: TGTGCCAGCGGCCGGGGCGGTGAAGATGAGCAGTTCTTC. Protein product: CASGRGGEDEQFF.